Following are 5 T cell receptor beta chains from one sample sequenced in a study of monozygotic twins with inflammatory bowel disease. TCRdb derives one entry per CDR3 protein from the 5' RACE reads, leaving out DNA. This sample's table reports about 170,000 distinct CDR3 sequences. Specimen: blood. The receptors come from a human donor with ulcerative colitis or Crohn's disease, or a healthy co-twin of an affected twin (not recorded which).

The J gene is TRBJ2-5, the V gene TRBV28; no DNA is available, so the TRBD1 call from TCRdb remains unchecked. CDR1 is MDHEN and CDR2 is SYDVKM in the germline V gene. The CDR3 has 14 residues. The chain's CDR3 is CASSLSGPPEFQYF.

The chain is built from TRBV5-6 and TRBJ2-2; the TCRdb call, TRBD1, lacks DNA for checking. CDR3 length equals 16 residues. Germline loops: CDR1 SGHDT, CDR2 YYEEEE. This CDR3 is CASSQTGGPSTGELFF.

This chain joins TRBV20-1 and TRBJ2-3. The CDR3 sequence is 11 residues long. Germline values: CDR1 DFQATT, CDR2 SNEGSKA (reference sequence). The chain's CDR3 is CSALAPHTQYF.

The chain employs TRBV6-5 and TRBJ2-7; TCRdb proposes TRBD2, but this gene call is untestable without DNA. The CDR3 sequence is 15 residues long. The germline V gene encodes CDR1 MNHEY and CDR2 SVGAGI. The CDR3 sequence: CASSYVAGLSYEQYF.

The chain carries TRBV27 and TRBJ2-1. Germline CDR1 and CDR2: MNHEY and SMNVEV (reference sequence). There are 16 residues in the CDR3. The chain's CDR3 is CASSLLSTIFLDEQFF.